These 2 T cell receptor beta chains came from one sample sequenced in a study of regulatory T cells in long-lasting Graves disease. Building of the TCR beta libraries involved iRepertoire HTBI primers and Arm-PCR of CDR3 regions. TCRdb re-called the multiplex PCR reads through MiXCR, storing one row per CDR3 protein. The sample comprises 300,000 to 450,000 distinct CDR3 sequences, around 16% of which are singletons, and over 20% rests with the top ten. Time point of the sample: newly diagnosed GD, antithyroid drugs for less than 3 months. Preparation of the TCR library used RNA extracted from PBMCs. The sample consisted of peripheral blood mononuclear cells (PBMCs), taken at new diagnosis, from a patient treated with antithyroid drugs. The receptors were gathered from a female donor with Graves disease.

This clonotype showed up many times. The chain is built from TRBV12-3 or TRBV12-4 and TRBJ2-3; D gene uncertain. The CDR3 contains 14 residues. Trimming left V 6 bases short and J 4 bases short, with 14 bases between. CDR3 nucleotide sequence: TGTGCCAGCAGCCCTACACTCCCTCCAGATACGCAGTATTTT. Protein sequence: CASSPTLPPDTQYF.

This clonotype was detected many times. The chain uses TRBV6-1 and TRBJ2-1; no clear D gene. In germline, CDR1 is MNHNS, CDR2 SASEGT. Trimming took 10 bases from V and 2 from J, leaving 12 bases between them. The CDR3 is made up of 13 amino acids. The DNA of the CDR3 is TGTGCCACCGGACCGAGAGCCTACAATGAGCAGTTCTTC. Translated: CATGPRAYNEQFF.